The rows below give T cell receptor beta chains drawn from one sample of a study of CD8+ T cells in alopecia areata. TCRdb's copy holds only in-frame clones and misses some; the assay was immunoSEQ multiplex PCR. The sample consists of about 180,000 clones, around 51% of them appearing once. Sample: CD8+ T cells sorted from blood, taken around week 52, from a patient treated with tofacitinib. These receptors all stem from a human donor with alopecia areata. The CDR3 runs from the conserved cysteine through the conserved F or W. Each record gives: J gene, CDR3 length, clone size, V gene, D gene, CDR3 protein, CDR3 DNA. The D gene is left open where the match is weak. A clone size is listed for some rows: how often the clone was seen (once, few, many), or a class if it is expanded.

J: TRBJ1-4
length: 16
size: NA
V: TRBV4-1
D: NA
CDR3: CASSLDLETANEKLFF
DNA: TGCGCCAGCAGCCTAGACCTGGAGACAGCGAATGAAAAACTGTTTTTT

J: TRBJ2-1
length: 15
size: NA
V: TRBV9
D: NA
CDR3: CASSGSASSYNEQFF
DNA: TGTGCCAGCAGCGGTAGCGCTAGCTCCTACAATGAGCAGTTCTTC

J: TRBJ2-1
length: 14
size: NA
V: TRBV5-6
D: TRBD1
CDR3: CASSWDRGYNEQFF
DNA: TGTGCCAGCAGCTGGGACAGGGGTTACAATGAGCAGTTCTTC

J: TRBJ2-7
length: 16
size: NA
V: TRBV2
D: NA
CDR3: CASSEIRAGYDYEQYF
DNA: TGTGCCAGCAGTGAAATTCGGGCAGGGTATGATTACGAGCAGTACTTC

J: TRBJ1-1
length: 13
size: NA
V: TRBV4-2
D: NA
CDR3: CASSQDWVTEAFF
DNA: TGTGCCAGCAGCCAAGACTGGGTGACTGAAGCTTTCTTT

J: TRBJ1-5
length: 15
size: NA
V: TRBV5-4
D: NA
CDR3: CASSTGGQSNQPQHF
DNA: TGTGCCAGCAGCACGGGAGGTCAGTCCAATCAGCCCCAGCATTTT

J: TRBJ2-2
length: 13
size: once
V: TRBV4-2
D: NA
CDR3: CASSQDNTGELFF
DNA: TGTGCCAGCAGCCAAGACAACACCGGGGAGCTGTTTTTT

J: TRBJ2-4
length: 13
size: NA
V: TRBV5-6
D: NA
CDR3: CASSSTGRDIQYF
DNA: TGTGCCAGCAGCTCGACAGGAAGGGACATTCAGTACTTC

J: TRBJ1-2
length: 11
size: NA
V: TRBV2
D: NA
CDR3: CASSDPYGYTF
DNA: TGTGCCAGCAGTGATCCCTATGGCTACACCTTC

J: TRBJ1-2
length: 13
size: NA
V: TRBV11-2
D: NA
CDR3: CASSLEAGHGYTF
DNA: TGTGCCAGCAGCTTAGAGGCAGGGCATGGCTACACCTTC

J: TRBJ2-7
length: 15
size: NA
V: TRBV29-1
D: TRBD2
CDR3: CSVESPGGKTHEQYF
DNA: TGCAGCGTTGAATCCCCGGGGGGGAAAACCCACGAGCAGTACTTC

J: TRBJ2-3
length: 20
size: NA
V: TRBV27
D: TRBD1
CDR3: CASSFGQGTSSIPSTDTQYF
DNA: TGTGCCAGCAGTTTCGGACAGGGGACGTCGTCGATCCCTAGCACAGATACGCAGTATTTT

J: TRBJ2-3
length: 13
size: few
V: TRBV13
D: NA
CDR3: CASRGEDTDTQYF
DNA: TGTGCCTCAAGGGGGGAAGACACAGATACGCAGTATTTT

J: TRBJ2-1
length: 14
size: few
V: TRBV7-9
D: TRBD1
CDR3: CASTGQGPYNEQFF
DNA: TGTGCCAGCACCGGACAGGGGCCGTACAATGAGCAGTTCTTC

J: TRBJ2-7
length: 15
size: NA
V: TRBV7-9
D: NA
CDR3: CASSPGEGSSYEQYF
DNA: TGTGCCAGCAGCCCCGGAGAAGGGAGCTCCTACGAGCAGTACTTC

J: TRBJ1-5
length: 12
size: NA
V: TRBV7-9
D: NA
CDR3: CASSSGDQPQHF
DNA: TGTGCCAGCAGCTCTGGGGATCAGCCCCAGCATTTT

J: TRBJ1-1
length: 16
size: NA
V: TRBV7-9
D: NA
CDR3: CASSPATGRGWTEAFF
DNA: TGTGCCAGCAGCCCCGCGACAGGTAGGGGATGGACTGAAGCTTTCTTT

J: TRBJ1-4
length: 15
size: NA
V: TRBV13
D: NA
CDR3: CASSLGSQVTEKLFF
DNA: TGTGCCAGCAGCTTAGGGTCTCAGGTTACGGAAAAACTGTTTTTT

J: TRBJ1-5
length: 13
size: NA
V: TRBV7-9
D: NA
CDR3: CASSPNGNGPQHF
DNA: TGTGCCAGCAGCCCGAACGGTAATGGGCCCCAGCATTTT

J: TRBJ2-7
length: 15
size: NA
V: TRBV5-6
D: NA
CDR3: CASSRLGGLHYEQYF
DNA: TGTGCCAGCAGCCGTCTAGGGGGACTCCACTACGAGCAGTACTTC

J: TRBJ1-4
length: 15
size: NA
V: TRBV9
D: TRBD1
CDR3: CASSVTGDPRGKLFF
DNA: TGTGCCAGCAGCGTGACAGGGGATCCGCGGGGAAAACTGTTTTTT

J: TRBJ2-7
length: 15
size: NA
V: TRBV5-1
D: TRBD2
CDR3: CASRALERGSYEQYF
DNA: TGCGCCAGCAGGGCTTTGGAGCGGGGCTCCTACGAGCAGTACTTC

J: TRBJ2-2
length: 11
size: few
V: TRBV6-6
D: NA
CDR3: CATSFAGELFF
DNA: TGTGCCACCTCCTTCGCCGGGGAGCTGTTTTTT

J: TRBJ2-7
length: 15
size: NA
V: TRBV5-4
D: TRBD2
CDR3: CASSLVTGGSYEQYF
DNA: TGTGCCAGCAGCTTGGTGACGGGGGGGTCCTACGAGCAGTACTTC

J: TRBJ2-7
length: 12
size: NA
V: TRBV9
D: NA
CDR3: CASSNERDEQYF
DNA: TGTGCCAGCAGCAACGAGCGGGACGAGCAGTACTTC

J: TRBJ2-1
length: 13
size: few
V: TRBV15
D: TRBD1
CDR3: CATSQGQGHEQFF
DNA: TGTGCCACCAGCCAGGGACAGGGCCATGAGCAGTTCTTC

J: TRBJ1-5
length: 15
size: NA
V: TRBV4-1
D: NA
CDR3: CASSRAGSGNQPQHF
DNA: TGCGCCAGCAGCAGGGCCGGGTCGGGCAATCAGCCCCAGCATTTT

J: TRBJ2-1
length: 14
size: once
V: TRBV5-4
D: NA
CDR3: CASSSRGFSNEQFF
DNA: TGTGCCAGCAGCTCTCGGGGCTTTTCCAATGAGCAGTTCTTC

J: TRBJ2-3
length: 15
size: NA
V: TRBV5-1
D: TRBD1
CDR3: CASSSGQGATDTQYF
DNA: TGCGCCAGCAGCTCCGGACAGGGGGCAACAGATACGCAGTATTTT

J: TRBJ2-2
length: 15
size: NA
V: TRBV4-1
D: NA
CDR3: CASSQVGQNTGELFF
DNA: TGCGCCAGCAGCCAAGTAGGCCAGAACACCGGGGAGCTGTTTTTT

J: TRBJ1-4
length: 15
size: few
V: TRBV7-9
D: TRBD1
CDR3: CASTASQGAGEKLFF
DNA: TGTGCCAGCACGGCTTCACAGGGGGCAGGTGAAAAACTGTTTTTT

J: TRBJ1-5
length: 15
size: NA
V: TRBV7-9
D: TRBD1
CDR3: CASSLAGQGHQPQHF
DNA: TGTGCCAGCAGCTTAGCGGGACAGGGTCATCAGCCCCAGCATTTT

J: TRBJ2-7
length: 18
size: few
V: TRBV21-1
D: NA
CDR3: CASSKGFLDSLRLYEQYF
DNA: TGTGCCAGCAGCAAAGGATTTTTGGACAGCCTCCGACTATACGAGCAGTACTTC

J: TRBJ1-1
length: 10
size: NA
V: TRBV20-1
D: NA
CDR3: CSAPTVPAFF
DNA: TGCAGTGCCCCTACAGTCCCGGCTTTCTTT

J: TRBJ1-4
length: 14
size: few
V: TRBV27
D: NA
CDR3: CASSLRQLNEKLFF
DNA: TGTGCCAGCAGTTTACGGCAGCTTAATGAAAAACTGTTTTTT

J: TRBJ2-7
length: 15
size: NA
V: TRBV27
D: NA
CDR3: CASSLSHTVAYEQYF
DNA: TGTGCCAGCAGTTTATCACACACAGTAGCCTACGAGCAGTACTTC

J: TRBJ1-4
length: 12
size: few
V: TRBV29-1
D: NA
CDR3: CSVIATNEKLFF
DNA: TGCAGCGTTATTGCAACTAATGAAAAACTGTTTTTT

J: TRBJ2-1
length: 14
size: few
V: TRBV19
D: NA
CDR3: CASTQADSYNEQFF
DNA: TGTGCCAGTACTCAAGCCGATTCCTACAATGAGCAGTTCTTC

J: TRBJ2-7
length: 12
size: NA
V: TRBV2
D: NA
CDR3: CASIQEGYEQYF
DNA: TGTGCCAGCATCCAAGAGGGCTACGAGCAGTACTTC

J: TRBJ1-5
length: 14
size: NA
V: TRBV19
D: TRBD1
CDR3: CASSTAGTVLPQHF
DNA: TGTGCCAGTAGTACCGCCGGGACAGTCTTGCCCCAGCATTTT

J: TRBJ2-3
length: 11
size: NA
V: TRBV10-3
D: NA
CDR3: CAISEGYTQYF
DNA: TGTGCCATCAGTGAGGGATATACGCAGTATTTT

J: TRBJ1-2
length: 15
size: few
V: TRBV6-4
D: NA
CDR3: CASSAYIDSNYGYTF
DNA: TGTGCCAGCAGTGCTTACATAGACAGTAACTATGGCTACACCTTC

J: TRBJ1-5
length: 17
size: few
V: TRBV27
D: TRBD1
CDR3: CASSPIDDRVTKQPQHF
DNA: TGTGCCAGCAGTCCGATCGACGACAGGGTGACGAAGCAGCCCCAGCATTTT

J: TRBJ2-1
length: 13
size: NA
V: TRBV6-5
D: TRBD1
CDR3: CASSFGQGNEQFF
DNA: TGTGCCAGCAGTTTCGGACAGGGGAATGAGCAGTTCTTC

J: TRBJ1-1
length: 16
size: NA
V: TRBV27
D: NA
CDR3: CASSTHQRGLNTEAFF
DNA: TGTGCCAGCAGTACACATCAAAGGGGATTGAACACTGAAGCTTTCTTT

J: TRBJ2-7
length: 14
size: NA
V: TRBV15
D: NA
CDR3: CATSRSGTGYEQYF
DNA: TGTGCCACCAGCAGATCGGGCACGGGTTACGAGCAGTACTTC

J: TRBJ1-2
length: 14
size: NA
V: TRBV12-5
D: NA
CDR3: CASGPKEGEDGYTF
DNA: TGTGCTAGTGGACCTAAGGAGGGCGAGGATGGCTACACCTTC

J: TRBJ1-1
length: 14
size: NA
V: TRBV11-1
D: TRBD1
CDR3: CASSLDRAGTEAFF
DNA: TGTGCCAGCAGCCTGGACAGGGCCGGAACTGAAGCTTTCTTT

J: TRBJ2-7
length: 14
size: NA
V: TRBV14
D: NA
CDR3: CASSQGQGPYEQYF
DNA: TGTGCCAGCAGCCAAGGGCAGGGCCCCTACGAGCAGTACTTC

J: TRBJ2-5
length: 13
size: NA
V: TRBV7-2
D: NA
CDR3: CASSPSNKETQYF
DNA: TGTGCCAGCAGCCCATCCAATAAAGAGACCCAGTACTTC